The rows below give T cell receptor beta chains drawn from one sample of a study of cytotoxic CD8 clonotypes in ibrutinib-treated CLL. Assay used: immunoSEQ multiplex PCR; TCRdb lists only in-frame clones, some missing. The sample has 68,000 or so clones, under 70% seen once. The specimen comprised PBMCs, sampled after 12 months of ibrutinib treatment. The receptors were sampled from a human donor with chronic lymphocytic leukemia. CDR3s leave out the opening cysteine and the closing phenylalanine or tryptophan.

J	V	length	CDR3
TRBJ2-7	TRBV6-1	12	ASSGGTGVSEQY
TRBJ2-7	TRBV2	11	ASSRDRGYEQY
TRBJ1-4	TRBV5-1	13	ASSRAGATNEKLF
TRBJ2-7	TRBV19	12	ASSMGSLSYEQY
TRBJ2-3	TRBV9	14	ASSVSGGGRSDTQY
TRBJ1-5	TRBV21-1	13	ASSKKVGRCQPQH
TRBJ2-5	TRBV5-4	11	ASSSQFGETQY
TRBJ2-5	TRBV5-1	14	ASSLNSGSVRETQY
TRBJ1-2	TRBV6-5	12	ASSSDRGNYGYT
TRBJ1-2	TRBV27	11	ASTPTPYLGYT
TRBJ2-7	TRBV29-1	10	SVEEPSYEQY
TRBJ1-5	TRBV30	12	AWSVWGSNQPQH
TRBJ1-5	TRBV7-2	15	ASSPLFAVNSNQPQH
TRBJ1-5	TRBV28	14	ASRPQKGVDNQPQH
TRBJ1-1	TRBV5-1	14	ASSLWNRGLNTEAF
TRBJ2-2	TRBV6-5	12	ASRSTSDTGELF
TRBJ1-1	TRBV9	12	ASSPRTGNTEAF
TRBJ2-7	TRBV5-4	13	ASSLEQRSSYEQY
TRBJ2-6	TRBV7-9	14	ASSRTQGLGANVLT
TRBJ1-1	TRBV5-1	11	ASSWEQGNEAF
TRBJ2-1	TRBV27	12	ASSFNGGAFEQF
TRBJ1-2	TRBV28	12	ASSPGQLNYGYT
TRBJ1-4	TRBV15	11	ATSRDHVEKLF
TRBJ2-3	TRBV4-2	11	ASSQESTDTQY
TRBJ2-5	TRBV29-1	13	SVEEYRGPQETQY
TRBJ2-1	TRBV7-9	13	ASSRSGRVYNEQF
TRBJ2-1	TRBV5-6	13	ASSLAVAGYNEQF
TRBJ1-4	TRBV2	11	ASSGLINEKLF